This T cell receptor (beta chain) was sequenced in a study of T-cell memory formation after mild COVID-19. Germline loops: CDR1 DFQATT, CDR2 SNEGSKA (reference sequence). V was trimmed by 3 bases and J by 8 bases, leaving 20 bases between them. This CDR3 is built from 16 residues. TCRdb independently ran MiXCR on the 5' RACE reads; one entry per CDR3 protein. The table has just under 550,000 distinct CDR3 sequences, around 20% seen once; the top ten hold around 13%. The chain recombines TRBV20-1 with TRBJ1-6, with a tentative D call TRBD1 (5 bases). This clonotype was obtained from an adult woman who had mild COVID-19 (a few samples of this study predate the infection). Cell type and time point are not known. Sequenced sample: PBMCs or a T cell subset sorted from them (not recorded which). In DNA form, the CDR3 reads TGCAGTGCTAGTACCTTATGGAGAGGGACCGATTCACCCCTCCACTTT. Protein sequence: CSASTLWRGTDSPLHF.